This T cell receptor (beta chain) was found in a study of beta chain features in type 1 diabetes (dated by TCRdb to 2017 to 2018). Looking at the study overall: No differences in mean age, gender distribution, total cell number or subset yield were found between patients and healthy donors. A total of about 100,000,000 sorted cells were examined across all samples, and RNA yield correlated strongly with the number of cells per subset. In the study, TCRB repertoires of sorted circulating CD4+ T cell subsets from recently diagnosed type 1 diabetes patients were compared with those of matched healthy donors. Naive and central memory subsets were obtained from all 30 or so donors, but regulatory and stem cell-like memory subsets were isolated from only 8 patients and roughly eight healthy donors.

The entire isolated RNA was reverse transcribed using the High Capacity cDNA Reverse Transcription Kit, and thus expressed TCRB transcripts were sequenced. Naive, central memory and regulatory T cell samples underwent deep immunoSEQ sequencing, averaging about 3.57 million total reads per sample. Sorted cells were lysed in RLT buffer and RNA was extracted with DNase-treated RNeasy Micro or Mini kits, depending on cell number. Each cell subset was processed separately to prevent cross-contamination, with patient and healthy donor samples processed together. Using the immunoSEQ multiplex PCR, TCRB sequences were amplified from cDNA into 87-bp fragments spanning the CDR3 region. Sequencing of the amplicons was performed on the Illumina HiSeq platform. Processing in the source paper ran as follows. PCR bias was corrected computationally using synthetic template baselines, and reads within Hamming distance 2 were collapsed, with unmergeable singletons discarded. By aligning reads against IMGT, V, D and J genes, CDR3 length, and insertions or deletions at six rearrangement sites were assigned. Within each subset, clonotype counts were normalized to sorted cell number, after which true diversity and Gini coefficients were computed with the tcR R package. The overlap coefficient, calculated on TCRB nucleotide sequences, was used to measure repertoire sharing. Out-of-frame TCRB sequences from naive cells were analyzed as a proxy for the pre-selection repertoire. Drawn from immuneACCESS, this table holds only the in-frame rearrangements with V and J called that TCRdb kept. Clones are partly lost; checked studies trace under half to an unresolved V gene and leave the rest unexplained. That table gives V, J and clone size, and the DNA gave D and trimming. Here the sample has a few hundred thousand clones; around 16% occur a single time. The ten largest clonotypes hold approximately 0.081% of the sample.

This clone was counted only a few times. The antigen it recognizes is unknown. Qualities for individual bases were not recorded, and no much larger clone is one base off. Each donor gave one peripheral blood draw, averaging about 100 mL, which was collected into heparinised tubes. A BD FACSAria II was used to sort naive, central memory, regulatory and stem cell-like memory CD4+ T cells with a panel that included CD45RO, CCR7, CD25, CD127, CD95 and CD27. A purity above 98% was achieved for all sorted populations. PBMCs were isolated immediately by Lymphoprep density gradient centrifugation and stained directly without culture. To minimize batch effects, samples were stained and sorted in pairs, one healthy donor with one patient per experiment. Summary of the overall study and its limitations: Shorter templates might have been favored by PCR, but patient and control samples were amplified and corrected together, so both groups would have been affected equally by any skew. HLA sub-analyses involved small numbers of individuals, so any influence of HLA type on TCRB rearrangement remained unresolved. At VDJ recombination sites, type 1 diabetes patients had fewer insertions and more deleted nucleotides, which implies abnormalities in thymic rearrangement. Naive, central memory and regulatory TCRB repertoires appeared to be more similar among patients than among healthy donors. Because cDNA was sequenced instead of genomic DNA, highly expressing activated cells could be over-represented, though the groups showed no difference in activation or CD3 levels. Type 1 diabetes patients showed a moderate but significant shortening of TCRB CDR3 length in all four CD4+ subsets.

CDR1 and CDR2 (MDHEN, SYDVKM) derive from the germline V gene. The CDR3 holds 15 amino acids from the cysteine to the phenylalanine. Kept here is only the CDR3 DNA, which spans 45 bases and is read in frame from base 1. Relative to germline, V is missing 5 bases and J is missing 9 bases, with 16 bases of the junction outside any gene match. The V and J genes are TRBV28 and TRBJ2-7; a stretch of 7 junction bases matches TRBD2. This TCR was sampled from a man aged 25 to 40 with type 1 diabetes. The sample was naive CD4+ T cells from blood. This specimen's cell subset or site label, interpreted: true naive CD4+ T cells. The DNA reads TGTGCCAGCAGTGCCGGACTAGTCGACTGGGAAGGGCAGTACTTC. This sequence encodes CASSAGLVDWEGQYF.